This passage covers 29 T cell receptor beta chains from one sample sequenced in a study of T cells in Graves' hyperthyroidism and ophthalmopathy. Amplification targeted TCR beta CDR3 regions from RNA transcripts. Initially, a first-round RT-PCR of the TCR CDR3 employed the HTBI primer set. TCRdb re-called the multiplex PCR reads with MiXCR, one entry per CDR3 protein. The data show hundreds of thousands of distinct CDR3 sequences, with around 24% seen just once and 11% held by the top ten. Source material: blood. Every receptor here comes from a woman aged 30 to 39 with Graves' ophthalmopathy.

V usage is TRBV5-1 and J usage is TRBJ1-4; the match to TRBD1 covers 7 bases. The CDR3 is 14 amino acids. Germline CDR1 is SGHRS and CDR2 is YFSETQ. V was pared by 2 bases and J by 8 bases, with 6 bases of the junction left unmatched. The CDR3 protein is CASSFDRAGEKLFF. The CDR3, as DNA: TGCGCCAGCAGCTTTGACAGGGCGGGCGAAAAACTGTTTTTT. The variable domain in full, completed from reference TRBV5-1 and TRBJ1-4, reads KAGVTQTPRYLIKTRGQQVTLSCSPISGHRSVSWYQQTPGQGLQFLFEYFSETQRNKGNFPGRFSGRQFSNSRSEMNVSTLELGDSALYLCASSFDRAGEKLFFGSGTQLSVL.

This clonotype came up many times. The chain is built from TRBV7-9 and TRBJ2-5; D gene uncertain. Germline V gives CDR1 SEHNR, CDR2 FQNEAQ (reference sequence). The CDR3 runs 12 residues. V was cut by 5 bases and J by 1 base, with 5 bases left in between. This CDR3 is CASSDPQETQYF. CDR3 bases: TGTGCCAGCAGCGACCCCCAAGAGACCCAGTACTTC.

The rearrangement joins TRBV6-1 to TRBJ2-4, with 9 positions matching TRBD2. The CDR3 totals 15 residues. Germline trimming cut 6 bases from V and 1 base from J; bases unmatched to any gene: 4. Germline assignment: CDR1 MNHNS and CDR2 SASEGT. The CDR3 spells CASRKSGGAKNIQYF. Written as DNA, the CDR3 is TGTGCCAGCAGAAAAAGCGGGGGGGCCAAAAACATTCAGTACTTC.

Ten or more counts support this clonotype. The missing conserved phenylalanine or tryptophan at the end of this CDR3 makes a read error likely. The V and J genes are TRBV7-2 and TRBJ2-2; TRBD1 matches 7 bases. J lost 0 bases, V lost 0 bases, and 1 base had no gene match. Germline V lookup: CDR1 SGHTA, CDR2 FQGNSA. CDR3 length equals 16 residues. In DNA form, the CDR3 reads TGTGCCAGCAGCTTAGCAGGGGGCACGAACACCGGGGAGCTGTTTCTT. Translated, it gives CASSLAGGTNTGELFL.

This clonotype was detected a few times. The J gene is TRBJ1-2, the V gene TRBV19, with D possibly being TRBD1 (6 bases). The V gene's germline CDR1 is LNHDA and CDR2 SQIVND (reference sequence). Trimming pared 3 bases from V and 7 bases from J, leaving 9 bases between. The CDR3 extends over 12 amino acids. The CDR3 nucleotides read TGTGCCAGTAGTATCAACAGGGTTGGCTACACCTTC. Its translation is CASSINRVGYTF.

The chain joins TRBV20-1 to TRBJ2-7; D unresolved. CDR3 size: 12 residues. V lost 7 bases and J 0 bases, leaving 10 bases between the germline ends. Per the germline V gene, CDR1 is DFQATT and CDR2 is SNEGSKA (reference sequence). CDR3 in DNA: TGCAGTGTCCAGAAAAACTCCTACGAGCAGTACTTC. This sequence encodes CSVQKNSYEQYF.

This clonotype was picked up many times. The genes are TRBV5-1 and TRBJ2-4, with D possibly being TRBD1 (6 bases). Per germline, CDR1 SGHRS and CDR2 YFSETQ. Trimming cost V 5 bases and J 8 bases, with 26 bases left between them. The CDR3 is made up of 17 amino acids. CDR3 DNA sequence: TGCGCCAGCAGTCCCACGACTCAAACAGGGTGGGGAGACATTCAGTACTTC. Translated, it gives CASSPTTQTGWGDIQYF.

This clonotype has at least ten counts. The gene calls are TRBV29-1 and TRBJ2-5, with D perhaps matching TRBD2 (5 bases). The CDR3 spans 15 residues. Germline V lookup: CDR1 SQVTM, CDR2 ANQGSEA. Trimming took 4 bases from V and 5 from J, leaving 20 bases between them. CDR3 loop: CSVASLTSLFETQYF. CDR3 sequence (DNA): TGCAGCGTTGCATCCCTAACTAGTCTGTTCGAGACCCAGTACTTC.

This clonotype was seen a few times. V gene TRBV12-5 combines with J gene TRBJ1-2; possibly TRBD1 for D (6 bases). The CDR3 is 14 residues long. V was cut by 6 bases and J by 5 bases, with 16 bases left in between. Germline V gives CDR1 LGHNT, CDR2 FRNRAP. The CDR3, as DNA: TGTGCTAGTGGACGGACAGCCACCGTATATGGCTACACCTTC. Protein sequence: CASGRTATVYGYTF.

This clonotype has at least ten counts. The V and J genes are TRBV6-2 or TRBV6-3 and TRBJ2-2; D is perhaps TRBD2 (5 bases). This CDR3 contains 16 residues. CDR1 is MNHEY and CDR2 is SVGEGT in the germline V gene. The V end was cut by 2 bases, the J end by 1 base, with 11 bases between. Here the CDR3 reads CASSYGLEVNTGELFF. The CDR3 nucleotides read TGTGCCAGCAGTTACGGGCTGGAGGTGAACACCGGGGAGCTGTTTTTT.

J is TRBJ2-5 and V is TRBV4-1; TRBD1 agrees at 10 bases. This CDR3 is built from 14 residues. Trimming took 4 bases from V and 4 from J; bases not matched to a gene: 3. CDR1 and CDR2 (germline): MGHRA, YSYEKL. The CDR3 loop reads CASSRGQGGETQYF. The CDR3 DNA sequence: TGCGCCAGCAGCCGTGGACAGGGGGGAGAGACCCAGTACTTC.

This clonotype was seen many times. The chain links TRBV10-2 to TRBJ2-7, with 9 bases identical to TRBD2. Germline V gene lookup returns CDR1 WSHSY and CDR2 SAAADI. V was clipped by 7 bases and J by 5 bases; unmatched bases: 9. This CDR3 comprises 14 residues. CDR3 in amino acids: CASIDGRGGHEQYF. The CDR3 region has the DNA TGCGCCAGCATCGACGGGCGGGGGGGCCACGAGCAGTACTTC.

Ten or more counts support this clonotype. This chain links TRBV6-2 or TRBV6-3 with TRBJ2-7; 7 bases are a match to TRBD1. The CDR3 covers 14 residues. V lost 8 bases, J lost 2 bases, and 9 bases stayed unmatched. Germline CDR1 MNHEY, CDR2 SVGEGT. As DNA, the CDR3 is TGTGCCAGCGCCCCAACAGGGGATACCTACGAGCAGTACTTC. Translating gives CASAPTGDTYEQYF.

This clonotype was counted at least ten times. This chain connects TRBV27 to TRBJ1-1; tentative D call: TRBD1 (5 bases). The V end was cut by 8 bases, the J end by 1 base, with 11 bases between. This CDR3 contains 13 residues. Germline V gene data show CDR1 as MNHEY and CDR2 as SMNVEV (reference sequence). The CDR3, as DNA: TGTGCCAGCGGGGGATCATCGAACACTGAAGCTTTCTTT. It is translated as CASGGSSNTEAFF.

This clonotype was counted many times. The V and J genes are TRBV20-1 and TRBJ1-3; TRBD1 matches 7 bases. The CDR3 contains 13 residues. Germline CDR1 is DFQATT and CDR2 is SNEGSKA (reference sequence). Trimming cost V 6 bases and J 16 bases; bases outside gene matches: 18. The CDR3 sequence: CSAVTGQNAGLYF. DNA for the CDR3: TGCAGTGCCGTCACGGGACAGAATGCGGGCTTGTATTTT.

This CDR3 is CASSLSSGLGGYGYTF. As DNA, the CDR3 is TGTGCCAGCAGTTTAAGTTCCGGACTGGGGGGCTATGGCTACACCTTC. V is TRBV12-3 or TRBV12-4 and J is TRBJ1-2; a weak D match, TRBD1 (5 bases). V lost 2 bases to trimming and J lost 4 bases, with 17 bases between them. This CDR3 spans 16 amino acids.

This clonotype was seen repeatedly, ten times or more. The rearrangement links TRBV12-3 or TRBV12-4 to TRBJ1-5; TRBD1 matches 9 bases. The CDR3 has 14 amino acids. V was clipped by 3 bases and J by 5 bases; unmatched bases: 2. The DNA of the CDR3 is TGTGCCAGCAGTTTGACAGGGGGATATCAGCCCCAGCATTTT. Translating it yields CASSLTGGYQPQHF.

This clonotype was seen many times. V gene TRBV2 combines with J gene TRBJ2-7; 7 bases align to TRBD1. From germline, CDR1 is SNHLY and CDR2 FYNNEI. Unmatched junction bases numbered 8, after V lost 7 bases and J lost 5 bases. This CDR3 has 13 amino acids. CDR3 nucleotides: TGTGCCAGCAAGGTCGACAGGGTAGACGAGCAGTACTTC. Amino acid sequence: CASKVDRVDEQYF.

With respect to this clonotype: A much larger clonotype is one base distant, so this may be a read error. V gene TRBV20-1 combines with J gene TRBJ1-2; D unclear. Germline assignment: CDR1 DFQATT and CDR2 SNEGSKA (reference sequence). CDR3 length equals 11 residues. CDR3 coding DNA: TGCAGTGCTAGACGGGCGAATGGCTACGCCTTC. Amino acid sequence: CSARRANGYAF.

This clonotype was seen many times. The chain is built from TRBV6-5 and TRBJ2-7; 7 bases match TRBD2. Germline loops: CDR1 MNHEY, CDR2 SVGAGI. The CDR3 covers 13 residues. Unmatched junction bases numbered 4, after V lost 7 bases and J lost 1 base. The CDR3 nucleotides are TGTGCCAGCAATAGAGCGGGGTCCTACGAGCAGTACTTC. The encoded protein is CASNRAGSYEQYF.

In this sample, this clonotype turned up many times. The chain carries TRBV11-1 and TRBJ2-7; maybe TRBD1 (6 bases). Germline CDR1 is SGHAT and CDR2 is FQDESV (reference sequence). V lost 8 bases to trimming and J lost 1 base, with 18 bases between them. The CDR3 is 15 amino acids. The CDR3 sequence is CASRRGGISSYEQYF. The CDR3 region has the DNA TGTGCCAGCCGGCGAGGGGGTATTAGTTCCTACGAGCAGTACTTC.

V gene TRBV12-3 or TRBV12-4 combines with J gene TRBJ1-3; TRBD1 matches at 8 bases. V lost 10 bases to trimming and J lost 3 bases; unmatched junction nucleotides: 5. The CDR3 is 13 amino acids. CDR3 sequence (DNA): TGTGCCACCCAGGGGGCGAATGGAAACACCATATATTTT. Translated: CATQGANGNTIYF.

At least ten counts were recorded for this clonotype. The V gene is TRBV11-2, the J gene TRBJ1-1, with TRBD1 matching 8 bases. The V gene's germline CDR1 is SGHAT and CDR2 FQNNGV. This CDR3 region has 17 residues. Trimming cost V 6 bases and J 1 base; bases outside gene matches: 13. The CDR3 sequence: CASRVRTGGLGNTEAFF. Here the CDR3 DNA reads TGTGCCAGCAGGGTCCGCACAGGGGGATTAGGGAACACTGAAGCTTTCTTT.

In this sample, this clonotype turned up a few times. This chain connects TRBV28 to TRBJ2-7, with TRBD1 matching 8 bases. Germline values: CDR1 MDHEN, CDR2 SYDVKM. The CDR3 totals 14 residues. The trim removed 5 bases at V and 6 bases at J, leaving 9 bases unmatched. CDR3 coding DNA: TGTGCCAGCAGTCCGACGGTCAGGGGGCGCGAGCAGTACTTC. Residues: CASSPTVRGREQYF.

In this sample, this clonotype turned up many times. This chain uses TRBV27 with TRBJ2-7; the D is unclear. V lost 4 bases and J lost 1, with 17 bases in between. CDR3 length: 16 residues. CDR1 and CDR2 from the germline V gene are MNHEY and SMNVEV (reference sequence). CDR3 loop: CASSSLVSRSSYEQYF. The CDR3, as DNA: TGTGCCAGCAGTTCCCTTGTGTCGCGGTCGTCCTACGAGCAGTACTTC.

This clonotype was detected ten times or more. The chain links TRBV5-6 to TRBJ1-2, with 8 bases aligning to TRBD1. The length of the CDR3 is 15 residues. Germline V CDR1 and CDR2: SGHDT, YYEEEE. V lost 2 bases and J lost 4; bases outside the gene matches: 7. The CDR3 protein is CASSFLPGGVYGYTF. CDR3 nucleotide sequence: TGTGCCAGCAGCTTCCTACCAGGGGGCGTCTATGGCTACACCTTC.

This clonotype was counted a few times. The chain carries TRBV28 and TRBJ2-4; TRBD1 agrees at 9 bases. The germline V gene has CDR1 MDHEN and CDR2 SYDVKM. The CDR3 totals 15 residues. V shed 3 bases, J shed 2 bases, and the junction held 2 bases outside the gene matches. As DNA, the CDR3 is TGTGCCAGCAGTTTGACAGGGGGAACCAAAAACATTCAGTACTTC. Translation: CASSLTGGTKNIQYF.

This clonotype was observed many times. The chain joins TRBV7-8 to TRBJ2-7; 7 positions match TRBD1. The CDR3 runs to 13 residues. The V gene's germline CDR1 is SGHVS and CDR2 FQNEAQ. With V trimmed by 5 bases and J by 5 bases, 6 bases remained unmatched. The CDR3 DNA sequence: TGTGCCAGCAGCGTTGACAGGGCCCACGAGCAGTACTTC. This encodes CASSVDRAHEQYF.

Remarks on this clonotype: A much larger clone lies a single base off, so this may be a read error. The V call is TRBV5-1, the J call TRBJ2-5, with 7 bases matching TRBD1. The CDR3 contains 13 residues. Per the germline V gene, CDR1 is SGHRS and CDR2 is YFSETQ. The CDR3 spells CAISATGIETQYF. In DNA form, the CDR3 reads TGCGCCATCAGCGCGACAGGGATAGAGACCCAGTACTTC.